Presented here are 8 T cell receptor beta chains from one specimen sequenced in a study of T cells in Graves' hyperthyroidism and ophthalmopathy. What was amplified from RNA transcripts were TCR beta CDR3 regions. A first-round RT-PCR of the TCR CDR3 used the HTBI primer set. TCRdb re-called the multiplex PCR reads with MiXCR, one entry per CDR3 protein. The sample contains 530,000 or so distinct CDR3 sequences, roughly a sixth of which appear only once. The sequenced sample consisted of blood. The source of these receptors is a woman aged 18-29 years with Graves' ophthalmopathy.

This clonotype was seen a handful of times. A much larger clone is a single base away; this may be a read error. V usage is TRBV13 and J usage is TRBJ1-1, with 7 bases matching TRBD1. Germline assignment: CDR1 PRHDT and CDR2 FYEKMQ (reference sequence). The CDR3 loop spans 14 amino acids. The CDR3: CASSVVQGDTKAFF. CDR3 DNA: TGTGCCAGCAGCGTAGTGCAGGGGGACACTAAAGCTTTCTTT.

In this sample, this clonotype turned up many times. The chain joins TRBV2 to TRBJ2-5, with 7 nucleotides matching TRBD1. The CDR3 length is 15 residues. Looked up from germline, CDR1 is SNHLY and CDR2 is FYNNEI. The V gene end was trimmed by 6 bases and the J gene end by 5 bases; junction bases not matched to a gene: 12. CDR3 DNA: TGTGCCAGCAGCGCCCCCGGGACAGACGGGGAGACCCAGTACTTC. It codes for CASSAPGTDGETQYF.

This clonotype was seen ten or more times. DNA for the CDR3: TGTGCCAGCAGCTTAGACGGCTACACCGGGGAGCTGTTTTTT. The encoded protein is CASSLDGYTGELFF. This chain joins TRBV7-3 and TRBJ2-2; D remains unclear. The V and J ends lost 2 bases and 3 bases respectively, with 7 bases between them. Looked up from germline, CDR1 is SGHTA and CDR2 is FQGTGA. The CDR3 runs 14 residues.

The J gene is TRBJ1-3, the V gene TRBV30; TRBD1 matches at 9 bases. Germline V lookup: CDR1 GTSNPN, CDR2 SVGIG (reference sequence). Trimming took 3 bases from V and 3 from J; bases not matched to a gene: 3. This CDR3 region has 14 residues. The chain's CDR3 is CAWSRTGVGNTIYF. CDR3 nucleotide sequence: TGTGCCTGGAGCCGGACAGGGGTTGGAAACACCATATATTTT. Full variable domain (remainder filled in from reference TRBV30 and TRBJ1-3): SQTIHQWPATLVQPVGSPLSLECTVEGTSNPNLYWYRQAAGRGLQLLFYSVGIGQISSEVPQNLSASRPQDRQFILSSKKLLLSDSGFYLCAWSRTGVGNTIYFGEGSWLTVV.

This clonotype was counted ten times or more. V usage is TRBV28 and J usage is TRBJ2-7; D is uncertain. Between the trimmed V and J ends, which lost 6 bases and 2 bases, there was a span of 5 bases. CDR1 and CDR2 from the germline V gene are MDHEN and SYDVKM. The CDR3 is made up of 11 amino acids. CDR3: CASSRPYEQYF. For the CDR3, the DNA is TGTGCCAGCAGCCGACCCTACGAGCAGTACTTC.

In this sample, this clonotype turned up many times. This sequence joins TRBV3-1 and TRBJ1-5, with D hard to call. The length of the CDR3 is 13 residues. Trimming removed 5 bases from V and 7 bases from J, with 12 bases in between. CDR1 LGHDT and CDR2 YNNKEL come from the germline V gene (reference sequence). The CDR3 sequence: CASSFQGGQPQHF. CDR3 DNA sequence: TGTGCCAGCAGCTTCCAAGGAGGCCAGCCCCAGCATTTT.

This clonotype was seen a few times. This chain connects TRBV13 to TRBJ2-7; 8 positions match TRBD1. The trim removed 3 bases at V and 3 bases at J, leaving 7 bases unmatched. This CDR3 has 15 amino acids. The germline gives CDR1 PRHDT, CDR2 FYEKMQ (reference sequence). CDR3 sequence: CASSFRQGRGYEQYF. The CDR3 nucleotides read TGTGCCAGCAGCTTCAGACAGGGGAGAGGCTACGAGCAGTACTTC.

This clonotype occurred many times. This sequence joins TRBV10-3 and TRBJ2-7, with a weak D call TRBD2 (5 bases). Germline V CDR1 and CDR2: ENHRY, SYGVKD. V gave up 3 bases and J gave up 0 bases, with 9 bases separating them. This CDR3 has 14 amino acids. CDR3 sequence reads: CAISDLGSSYEQYF. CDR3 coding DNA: TGTGCCATCAGTGATCTGGGGAGCTCCTACGAGCAGTACTTC.